The rows below give T cell receptor beta chains drawn from one sample of a study of blood T cell repertoires in COVID-19. TCRdb keeps only in-frame clones here, not all; method: immunoSEQ multiplex PCR. Seen here are 300,000 to 400,000 clones, more than 85% observed once, and the top ten hold almost 4%. The material sequenced was PBMCs or T cells enriched from blood (not recorded which). All receptors come from a woman aged 25 to 39 who had been exposed to COVID-19. CDR3s include the opening cysteine and the closing phenylalanine or tryptophan. A D gene is named only where the DNA matches it firmly.

>TRBD1|TRBJ1-1|TRBV11-2
CASSSTDRVFEAFF
>TRBD2|TRBJ2-7|TRBV7-9
CASSLGFSGGARRLYEQYF
>.|TRBJ2-7|TRBV6-6
CASSYWQSYEQYF
>.|TRBJ2-6|TRBV15
CATSRGDLVTGANVLTF
>.|TRBJ1-5|TRBV5-8
CASSLDGSSNQPQHF
>TRBD1|TRBJ1-3|TRBV15
CATSTPGQLSGNTIYF
>.|TRBJ2-1|TRBV18
CASSPPTGDSFEQFF
>TRBD1|TRBJ1-2|TRBV7-2
CASSQVVGQASNYGYTF
>.|TRBJ2-7|TRBV6-5
CASSYGRGRGEQYF
>.|TRBJ1-6|TRBV5-4
CASSLARGTYNSPLHF
>TRBD1|TRBJ1-2|TRBV4-2
CASSPGTGGFYGYTF
>.|TRBJ2-1|TRBV10-1
CASTITGGGNNEQFF
>.|TRBJ2-3|TRBV30
CAWTIADTQYF
>.|TRBJ2-5|TRBV3-1/TRBV3-2
CASSQNSETQYF
>TRBD1|TRBJ1-1|TRBV5-1
CASTDRGQGTEAFF
>.|TRBJ1-1|TRBV10-3
CAIRPDSKNTEAFF
>TRBD1|TRBJ2-7|TRBV4-2
CASSQGGTGGSYEQYF
>TRBD1|TRBJ2-7|TRBV7-2
CASSRTGGVSSYEQYF
>.|TRBJ2-7|TRBV13
CASSLEPGTNEQYF
>TRBD1|TRBJ1-6|TRBV19
CASGRTGALDSPLHF
>.|TRBJ1-6|TRBV12-5
CASGLVLNPSSYNSPLHF
>TRBD2|TRBJ2-7|TRBV19
CASKVRGAYEQYF
>TRBD1|TRBJ2-1|TRBV9
CASSVGTGSYEQFF
>TRBD1|TRBJ1-5|TRBV2
CASRGTGGFQPQHF
>TRBD1|TRBJ1-1|TRBV4-1
CASSLRTGGDHTEAFF
>.|TRBJ2-1|TRBV14
CASSSVRSSYNEQFF
>TRBD1|TRBJ2-2|TRBV6-6
CASSPQGAYTGELFF
>.|TRBJ2-2|TRBV5-1
CASTYGGGELFF
>.|TRBJ2-1|TRBV24-1
CATSDKTEYNEQFF
>.|TRBJ2-3|TRBV5-4
CASRLERVLAPDTQYF
>TRBD2|TRBJ2-5|TRBV7-8
CAGTNSSGGLETQYF
>.|TRBJ1-4|TRBV25-1
CASSGPGRNEKLFF
>TRBD2|TRBJ2-3|TRBV4-3
CASSQDPLAGSTDTQYF
>.|TRBJ2-3|TRBV18
CASSPTPGTDTQYF
>.|TRBJ1-2|TRBV6-6
CASSYSRTNYGYTF
>.|TRBJ1-5|TRBV9
CASSAHGNQPQHF
>.|TRBJ2-7|TRBV25-1
CASSSPGDYEQYF
>TRBD1|TRBJ1-3|TRBV9
CASSAWDSTHLSGNTIYF
>TRBD1|TRBJ1-2|TRBV7-9
CASSFWTGGGGNYGYTF
>.|TRBJ1-5|TRBV7-9
CASSLARFEGSNQPQHF
>TRBD1|TRBJ1-1|TRBV5-1
CASSFETGVVEAFF
>TRBD1|TRBJ1-2|TRBV5-1
CASSLDRGLYGYTF
>.|TRBJ1-2|TRBV5-1
CASSIQGLGYGYTF
>.|TRBJ1-2|TRBV27
CAAKVKTWGLYYGYTF
>TRBD1|TRBJ2-3|TRBV11-3
CASSRSMGQGLGTQYF
>.|TRBJ2-5|TRBV7-9
CASSLVGVGETQYF